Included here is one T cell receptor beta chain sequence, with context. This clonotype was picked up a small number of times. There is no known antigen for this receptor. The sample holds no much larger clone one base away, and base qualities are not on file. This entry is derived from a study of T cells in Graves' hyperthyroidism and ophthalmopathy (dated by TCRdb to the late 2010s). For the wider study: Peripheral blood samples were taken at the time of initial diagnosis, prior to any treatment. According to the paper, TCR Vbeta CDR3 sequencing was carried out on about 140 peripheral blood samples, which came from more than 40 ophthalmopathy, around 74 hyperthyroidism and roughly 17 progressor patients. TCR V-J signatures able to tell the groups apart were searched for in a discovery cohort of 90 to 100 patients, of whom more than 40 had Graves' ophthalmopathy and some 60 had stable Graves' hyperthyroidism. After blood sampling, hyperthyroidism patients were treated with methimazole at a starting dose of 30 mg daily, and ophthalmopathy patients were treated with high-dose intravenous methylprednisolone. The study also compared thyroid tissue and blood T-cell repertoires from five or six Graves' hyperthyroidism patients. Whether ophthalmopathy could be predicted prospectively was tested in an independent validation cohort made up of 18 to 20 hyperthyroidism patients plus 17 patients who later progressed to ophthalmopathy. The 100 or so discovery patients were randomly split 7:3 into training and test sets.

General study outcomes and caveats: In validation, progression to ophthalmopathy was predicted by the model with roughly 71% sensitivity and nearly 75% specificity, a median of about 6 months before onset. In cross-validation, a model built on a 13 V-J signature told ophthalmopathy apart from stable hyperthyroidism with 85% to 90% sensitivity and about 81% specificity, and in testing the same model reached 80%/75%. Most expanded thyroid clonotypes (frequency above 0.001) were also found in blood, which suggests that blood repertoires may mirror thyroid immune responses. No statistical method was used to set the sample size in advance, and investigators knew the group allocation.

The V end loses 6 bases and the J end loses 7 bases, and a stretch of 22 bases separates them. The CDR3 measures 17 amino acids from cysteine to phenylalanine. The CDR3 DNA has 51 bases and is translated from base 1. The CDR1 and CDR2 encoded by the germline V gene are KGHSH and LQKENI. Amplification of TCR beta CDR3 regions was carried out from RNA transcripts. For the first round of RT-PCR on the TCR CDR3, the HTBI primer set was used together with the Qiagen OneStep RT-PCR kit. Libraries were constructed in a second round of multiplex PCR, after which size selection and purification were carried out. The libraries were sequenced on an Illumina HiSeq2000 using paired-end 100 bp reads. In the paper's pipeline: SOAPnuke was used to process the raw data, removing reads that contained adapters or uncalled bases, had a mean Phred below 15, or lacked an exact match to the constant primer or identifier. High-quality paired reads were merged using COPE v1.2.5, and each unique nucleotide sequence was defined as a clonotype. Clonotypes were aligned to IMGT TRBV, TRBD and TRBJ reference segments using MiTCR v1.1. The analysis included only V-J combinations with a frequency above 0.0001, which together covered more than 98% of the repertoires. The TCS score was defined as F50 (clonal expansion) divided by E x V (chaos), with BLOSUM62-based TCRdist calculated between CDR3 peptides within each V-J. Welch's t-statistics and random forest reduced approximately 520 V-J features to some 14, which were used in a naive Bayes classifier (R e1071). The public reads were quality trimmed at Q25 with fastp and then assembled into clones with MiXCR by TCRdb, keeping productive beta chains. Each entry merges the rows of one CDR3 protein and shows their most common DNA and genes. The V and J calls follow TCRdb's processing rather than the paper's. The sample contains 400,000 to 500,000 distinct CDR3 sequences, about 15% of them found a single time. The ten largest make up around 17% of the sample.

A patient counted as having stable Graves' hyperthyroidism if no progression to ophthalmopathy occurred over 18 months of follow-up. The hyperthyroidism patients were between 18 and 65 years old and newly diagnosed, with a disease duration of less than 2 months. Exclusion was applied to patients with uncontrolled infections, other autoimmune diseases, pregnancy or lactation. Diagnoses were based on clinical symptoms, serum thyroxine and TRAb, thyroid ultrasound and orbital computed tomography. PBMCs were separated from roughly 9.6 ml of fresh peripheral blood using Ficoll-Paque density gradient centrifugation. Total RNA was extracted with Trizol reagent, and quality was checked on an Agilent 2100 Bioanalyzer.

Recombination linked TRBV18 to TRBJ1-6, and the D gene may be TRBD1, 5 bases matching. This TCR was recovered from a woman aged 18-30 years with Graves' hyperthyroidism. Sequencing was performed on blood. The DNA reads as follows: TGTGCCAGCTCCCCAACGGGGCAGGGCCTTCAAAATTCACCCCTCCACTTT. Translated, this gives CASSPTGQGLQNSPLHF.